The present T cell receptor (beta chain) was sequenced within a study of blood T cell repertoires in COVID-19. Study overall: The samples span acute and convalescent COVID-19 from the United States, Italy and Spain. In each case, the material was cDNA or gDNA derived from T cells, B-cell-depleted T cells, or PBMCs.

This clone was observed a handful of times. The protocol was immunoSEQ multiplex PCR, while the TCRdb copy is restricted to in-frame clones and leaves out a portion. The data contain about 200,000 clones, approximately 78% of them singletons. Germline assignment: CDR1 SGHRS and CDR2 YFSETQ. V lost 5 bases and J lost 5; bases outside the gene matches: 9. The CDR3 loop spans 14 amino acids. The clonotype comes from a woman of 80 years or more with COVID-19, enrolled during active disease. Source material: peripheral blood. The rearrangement joins TRBV5-1 to TRBJ1-1; TRBD1 agrees at 7 bases. CDR3 loop: CASRRTGRETEAFF. CDR3 DNA: TGCGCCAGCAGGCGGACAGGTCGGGAAACTGAAGCTTTCTTT.